This TCR beta chain appears in the sequencing data of a study of T-cell reconstitution after alpha-beta-depleted transplantation in children (dated by TCRdb to about 2016). Concerning the study at large: T-cell immune reconstitution after TCRalphabeta/CD19-depleted allogeneic hematopoietic cell transplantation in children was quantitatively tracked in the study by means of TCR repertoire profiling. The paper's findings and limits, for the study overall: The frequencies of hyperexpanded clones fell over the following months, and after one year, T-cell counts and TCRbeta diversity were mostly attributed to newly produced T cells. The apparently early alphabetaT-cell count recovery about two months after transplant was reportedly dependent on only several hundred rapidly expanded clones derived from non-depleted graft cells. In some patients, high TCRbeta diversity at day 60 was attributed to recipient T cells and intrathymic progenitors that had survived conditioning.

The CDR3 measures 13 amino acids from cysteine to phenylalanine. Just CDR3 DNA is preserved here, 39 bases in frame from base 1. Trimming takes 4 bases from V and 0 bases from J, and the germline ends sit 8 bases apart. As encoded in the germline V gene, CDR1 is SGHRS while CDR2 is YFSETQ. The sample holds many counts of this clonotype. What antigen it recognizes has not been identified. It has no much larger one-base neighbor in the sample; base qualities were not kept. This specimen's treatment or condition label, per the study, means: allogeneic hematopoietic cell transplantation with graft depleted of TCRalphabeta T cells and CD19 B cells. TCRalphabeta/CD19-depleted allogeneic hematopoietic cell grafts were given to the transplant recipients, all of whom were children. The library was made by PCR. The run used an Illumina HiSeq 2500. TCR libraries were prepared with molecular barcoding, using unique molecular identifiers to normalize TCRbeta repertoire quantification. TCRdb took the public reads, trimmed them with fastp at Q25, ran MiXCR for clone calling and kept in-frame beta chains. Rows merge per CDR3 protein into single entries with the most common DNA and genes. The sample has just over 200,000 distinct CDR3 sequences on record, around 9.2% of them singletons. The top ten hold under 40% of the sample.

This specimen consisted of PBMCs, mostly from graft donor cells, obtained 360 days after TCRalphabeta/CD19-depleted stem cell transplant. This sequence originates from a male patient between 2 and 15 years old who had a stem cell transplant for acute myeloid leukemia, so the T cells may come from the graft donor. The sequence links TRBV5-1 to TRBJ2-7, with the D gene too uncertain to name. The CDR3 corresponds to CASSALISYEQYF. The nucleotide sequence reads as follows: TGCGCCAGCAGCGCCCTGATCTCCTACGAGCAGTACTTC.